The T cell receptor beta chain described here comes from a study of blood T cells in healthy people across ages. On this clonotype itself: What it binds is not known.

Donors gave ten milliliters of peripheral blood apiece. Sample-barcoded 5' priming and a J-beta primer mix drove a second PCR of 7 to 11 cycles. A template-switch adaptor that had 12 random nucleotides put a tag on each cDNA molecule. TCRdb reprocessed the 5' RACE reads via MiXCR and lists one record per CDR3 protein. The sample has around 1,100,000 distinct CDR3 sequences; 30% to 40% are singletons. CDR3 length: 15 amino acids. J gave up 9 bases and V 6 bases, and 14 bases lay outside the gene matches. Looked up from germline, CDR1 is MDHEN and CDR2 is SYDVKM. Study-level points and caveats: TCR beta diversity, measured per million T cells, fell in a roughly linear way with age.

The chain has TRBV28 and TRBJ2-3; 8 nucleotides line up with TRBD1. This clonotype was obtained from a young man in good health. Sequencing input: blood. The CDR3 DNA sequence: TGTGCCAGCAGCCTCACAGGGGGTAGATATGGCACGCAGTATTTT. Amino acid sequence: CASSLTGGRYGTQYF. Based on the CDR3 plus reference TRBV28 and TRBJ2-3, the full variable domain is DVKVTQSSRYLVKRTGEKVFLECVQDMDHENMFWYRQDPGLGLRLIYFSYDVKMKEKGDIPEGYSVSREKKERFSLILESASTNQTSMYLCASSLTGGRYGTQYFGPGTRLTVL.